Presented here are 8 T cell receptor beta chains from one specimen sequenced in a study of T cell changes during pregnancy in multiple sclerosis. Measured with immunoSEQ multiplex PCR; TCRdb has only the in-frame clones, and not every one. The sample has about 27,000 clones; roughly 86% are singletons. The material was CD8+ T cells from peripheral blood mononuclear cells, obtained in the first trimester of pregnancy. The receptor source for this set is a female donor in good health, enrolled as a control in a pregnancy study.

The V gene is TRBV7-2, the J gene TRBJ2-7, with D perhaps TRBD1 (6 bases). Germline loops: CDR1 SGHTA, CDR2 FQGNSA. The CDR3 extends over 13 amino acids. V was cut by 5 bases and J by 0 bases, with 8 bases left in between. The CDR3 sequence: CASSLDSSYEQYF. Here the CDR3 DNA reads TGTGCCAGCAGCCTGGACAGCTCCTACGAGCAGTACTTC.

This rearrangement joins TRBV27 to TRBJ1-2; no clear D. The germline CDR1 and CDR2 sequences are MNHEY and SMNVEV (reference sequence). The CDR3 length is 14 residues. The V and J ends lost 1 base and 4 bases respectively, with 10 bases between them. The CDR3 DNA reads TGTGCCAGCAGTTTATACTCAGGTGCCTATGGCTACACCTTC. It specifies CASSLYSGAYGYTF.

A single count supports this clone. The chain joins TRBV19 to TRBJ1-1; TRBD1 is a possible D gene (5 bases). This CDR3 has 11 amino acids. CDR1 and CDR2 from the germline V gene are LNHDA and SQIVND (reference sequence). Trimming pared 7 bases from V and 8 bases from J, leaving 11 bases between. CDR3 residues: CASTPGGEAFF. The CDR3 nucleotides are TGTGCCAGTACCCCGGGGGGGGAAGCTTTCTTT.

With regard to this clone: The sample holds other DNA sequences that translate to the same CDR3. This sequence joins TRBV6-4 and TRBJ2-3; the D gene is possibly TRBD2 (6 bases). This CDR3 comprises 14 residues. Germline V CDR1 and CDR2: MRHNA, SNTAGT. The germline V and J ends were trimmed by 3 bases and 3 bases, with 10 bases remaining between them. CDR3 region: CASSDGGGTDTQYF. As DNA, the CDR3 is TGTGCCAGCAGTGATGGCGGAGGGACAGATACGCAGTATTTT.

This rearrangement joins TRBV4-1 to TRBJ1-5; unclear D gene. Trimming removed 0 bases from V and 2 bases from J, with 11 bases in between. Per the germline V gene, CDR1 is MGHRA and CDR2 is YSYEKL. The CDR3 runs 16 residues. The CDR3 protein is CASSQDSRDGNQPQHF. The CDR3 coding sequence is TGCGCCAGCAGCCAAGATTCACGGGATGGCAATCAGCCCCAGCATTTT.

The genes are TRBV5-4 and TRBJ2-2; 14 bases agree with TRBD2. Germline values: CDR1 SGHNT, CDR2 YYREEE (reference sequence). V shed 5 bases and J 5 bases; nucleotides not matched to a gene: 11. CDR3 size: 18 residues. The CDR3 nucleotides are TGTGCCAGCAGACCGGGACTAGCGGGAGCCCCGGGAACCGGGGAGCTGTTTTTT. Amino acid sequence: CASRPGLAGAPGTGELFF.

The rearrangement joins TRBV27 to TRBJ2-3; 9 nucleotides align to TRBD2. After removal of 6 bases from V and 0 bases from J, the junction contained 13 bases not matched to a gene. The CDR3 totals 18 residues. Germline V lookup: CDR1 MNHEY, CDR2 SMNVEV (reference sequence). CDR3 amino acids: CASRPLAGLRSSTDTQYF. The CDR3 nucleotides are TGTGCCAGCAGACCCCTAGCGGGACTTCGTTCTAGCACAGATACGCAGTATTTT.

The rearrangement joins TRBV27 to TRBJ2-7, with 7 positions matching TRBD2. Germline V lookup: CDR1 MNHEY, CDR2 SMNVEV (reference sequence). The CDR3 has 15 residues. Germline trimming cut 3 bases from V and 2 bases from J; bases unmatched to any gene: 7. CDR3 sequence: CASSFGGGGTYEQYF. The CDR3 DNA follows: TGTGCCAGCAGTTTTGGTGGCGGGGGTACCTACGAGCAGTACTTC.